The table lists the clone carrying this TCR beta chain with a few counts. Germline CDR1 reads LGHNA; CDR2 reads YSLEER. The CDR3 spans 16 residues. V was shortened by 1 base and J by 3 bases, with 13 bases between the two germline ends. This sample was included in a study of blood T cell repertoires in COVID-19. At the level of the study: From the United States, Italy and Spain came samples of acute and convalescent COVID-19. Sources were T cells, B-cell-depleted T cells, or PBMCs; the material itself was cDNA or gDNA.

Authors' processing steps: Reference gene primer amplification gave estimated nucleated cell counts. Data came from immunoSEQ multiplex PCR; TCRdb stores just in-frame clones and leaves some out. That table furnishes V, J and clone size, whereas the DNA furnished D and trimming. The sample consists of about 230,000 clones, roughly 84% of them appearing once. Sequencing input: peripheral blood. This sequence joins TRBV4-3 and TRBJ1-5; D is undetermined. This TCR derives from a middle-aged man with acute or convalescent COVID-19. Written as DNA, the CDR3 is TGCGCCAGCAGCCAAGCTTATGGCCGACTCAATCAGCCCCAGCATTTT. As protein: CASSQAYGRLNQPQHF.